These 30 T cell receptor beta chains came from one sample sequenced in a study of T-cell reconstitution after alpha-beta-depleted transplantation in children. It was with unique molecular identifiers that the TCRbeta library was prepared. TCRdb fed the PCR reads into MiXCR, producing one record per CDR3 protein. The table lists about 460,000 distinct CDR3 sequences, about 10% of them singletons. The sample in question was PBMCs, obtained before TCRalphabeta/CD19-depleted stem cell transplant. These receptors came from a child aged 2-15 years with inherited bone marrow failure, due to receive a stem cell transplant.

V gene TRBV7-2 combines with J gene TRBJ2-3, with TRBD1 matching 9 bases. J was trimmed by 11 bases and V by 1 base; bases with no gene match: 10. Germline V CDR1 and CDR2: SGHTA, FQGNSA. The CDR3 is 15 residues long. CDR3 in amino acids: CASSLGDRDTDLQYF. CDR3 nucleotide sequence: TGTGCCAGCAGCTTAGGGGACAGGGATACAGATCTGCAGTATTTT.

This clonotype was picked up many times. V usage is TRBV27 and J usage is TRBJ2-5, with D unresolved. With 2 bases removed from V and 3 bases from J, the gap between germline ends came to 13 bases. CDR1 is MNHEY, CDR2 SMNVEV, per germline (reference sequence). The CDR3 covers 15 residues. CDR3 nucleotides: TGTGCCAGCAGTTTAGGTAGCCGGAGAAAAGAGACCCAGTACTTC. Protein product: CASSLGSRRKETQYF.

This clonotype was detected many times. The chain carries TRBV18 and TRBJ2-3; 10 bases align to TRBD1. The CDR3 covers 16 residues. V dropped 3 bases and J dropped 4; count of bases not matched to a gene: 7. Germline V gene sequence: CDR1 KGHSH, CDR2 LQKENI. CDR3 protein: CASSPRDRGTADTQYF. Written as DNA, the CDR3 is TGTGCCAGCTCACCCCGGGACAGGGGAACGGCAGATACGCAGTATTTT.

For this clonotype: This may come from a read error, since a much larger clone is one base off. This chain links TRBV5-1 with TRBJ1-4; TRBD1 agrees at 10 bases. This CDR3 is 15 amino acids long. Germline V gene sequence: CDR1 SGHRS, CDR2 YFSETQ. V was pared by 5 bases and J by 3 bases, with 4 bases of the junction left unmatched. This chain's CDR3 is CASRWGTGANEKLFF. DNA of the CDR3: TGCGCCAGCAGGTGGGGGACAGGGGCTAATGAAAAACTGTTTTTT.

Many counts were recorded for this clonotype. This chain connects TRBV29-1 to TRBJ2-5, with D unresolved. The CDR3 covers 12 residues. Germline values: CDR1 SQVTM, CDR2 ANQGSEA. V was clipped by 1 base and J by 3 bases, with 6 bases between them. CDR3 in amino acids: CSVEGEEETQYF. CDR3 bases: TGCAGCGTTGAAGGTGAGGAAGAGACCCAGTACTTC.

This clonotype occurred many times. V is TRBV28 and J is TRBJ1-1, with TRBD1 matching 9 bases. The germline gives CDR1 MDHEN, CDR2 SYDVKM. Unmatched junction bases numbered 10, after V lost 3 bases and J lost 5 bases. The length of the CDR3 is 16 residues. CDR3 sequence (DNA): TGTGCCAGCAGTTTGCATACAGGGGGCAGGGGTACTGAAGCTTTCTTT. It yields the protein CASSLHTGGRGTEAFF.

This clonotype showed up many times. This chain connects TRBV9 to TRBJ2-1; 12 bases are a match to TRBD2. The CDR3 has 15 residues. Germline CDR1 SGDLS, CDR2 YYNGEE. V trimming: 5 bases; J trimming: 6 bases; junction bases outside the gene matches: 6. Here the CDR3 DNA reads TGTGCCAGCAGGGCGACTAGCGGGAGAGGCAATGAGCAGTTCTTC. Protein: CASRATSGRGNEQFF.

V usage is TRBV27 and J usage is TRBJ1-5; D might be TRBD1 (6 bases). CDR3 length: 16 amino acids. CDR1 and CDR2 from the germline V gene are MNHEY and SMNVEV (reference sequence). V was cut by 5 bases and J by 0 bases, with 14 bases left in between. This CDR3 reads CASSPKWTDSNQPQHF. The CDR3 DNA follows: TGTGCCAGCAGTCCAAAATGGACAGATAGCAATCAGCCCCAGCATTTT.

This clonotype has more than one count but fewer than ten. The chain combines TRBV6-2 or TRBV6-3 with TRBJ2-3; D not resolved. Germline loops: CDR1 MNHEY, CDR2 SVGEGT. Trimming took 4 bases from V and 8 from J, leaving 10 bases between them. CDR3 size: 12 residues. Here the CDR3 DNA reads TGTGCCAGCAGTTCTCGGCGGAGTACGCAGTATTTT. Its protein product is CASSSRRSTQYF.

This clonotype was found many times. DNA of the CDR3: TGCAGTGCTAGAGGCCCGGGGGCTAGCGGGAGGCCGAGCTCCTACGAGCAGTACTTC. It encodes CSARGPGASGRPSSYEQYF. V and J are TRBV20-1 and TRBJ2-7, with 11 bases that match TRBD2. CDR1 DFQATT and CDR2 SNEGSKA come from the germline V gene (reference sequence). V was clipped by 1 base and J by 0 bases; unmatched bases: 14. The CDR3 is 19 amino acids.

This clonotype was seen many times. This chain uses TRBV18 with TRBJ2-7; D is perhaps TRBD2 (7 bases). The V end was cut by 3 bases, the J end by 3 bases, with 12 bases between. The CDR3 contains 14 residues. The germline gives CDR1 KGHSH, CDR2 LQKENI. CDR3 bases: TGTGCCAGCTCACCCCAGGGGAGGGGCTACGAGCAGTACTTC. Residues: CASSPQGRGYEQYF.

In its sample, this clonotype was seen many times. The chain has TRBV28 and TRBJ1-2; no firm D call. V dropped 3 bases and J dropped 1 base, with 6 bases sitting between them. CDR3 size: 13 residues. CDR1 MDHEN and CDR2 SYDVKM come from the germline V gene. Here the CDR3 reads CASSLGFNYGYTF. The CDR3 DNA is TGTGCCAGCAGTTTGGGCTTTAACTATGGCTACACCTTC.

This clonotype appeared many times. J is TRBJ2-7 and V is TRBV4-3; 11 positions agree with TRBD2. Germline V gene data show CDR1 as LGHNA and CDR2 as YSLEER. With 4 bases clipped from V and 5 bases from J, the junction kept 7 bases outside the gene matches. This CDR3 is built from 15 residues. The DNA for the CDR3 is TGCGCCAGCAGCCCCGCTAGCGGGAGGTTCCACGAGCAGTACTTC. Its translation: CASSPASGRFHEQYF.

As concerns this clonotype: A junction boundary mismatches the germline segment, possibly from a read error. The chain recombines TRBV11-2 with TRBJ2-7; 8 positions match TRBD1. This CDR3 spans 19 amino acids. The germline V gene has CDR1 SGHAT and CDR2 FQNNGV. The CDR3 reads CASSFGPYTGTGGKYDQYF. DNA of the CDR3: TGTGCCAGCAGCTTCGGTCCGTACACCGGGACAGGTGGGAAGTACGACCAGTACTTC.

This clonotype was picked up a small number of times. The V call is TRBV12-3 or TRBV12-4, the J call TRBJ1-2; possibly TRBD1 for D (6 bases). CDR3 length equals 14 residues. With 5 bases removed from V and 2 bases from J, the gap between germline ends came to 12 bases. The CDR3 region is CASSRDIPNYGYTF. The CDR3 DNA sequence: TGTGCCAGCAGTAGGGACATCCCAAACTATGGCTACACCTTC.

V gene TRBV27 combines with J gene TRBJ1-4; possibly TRBD1 for D (5 bases). CDR1 and CDR2 (germline): MNHEY, SMNVEV (reference sequence). V was cut by 0 bases and J by 8 bases, with 10 bases left in between. This CDR3 contains 14 residues. The CDR3 DNA follows: TGTGCCAGCAGTTTATCAGGGGTAGACGAAAAACTGTTTTTT. It encodes CASSLSGVDEKLFF.

There are many counts of this clonotype. The chain couples TRBV10-1 to TRBJ2-7; D may be TRBD1 (6 bases). V was trimmed by 5 bases and J by 4 bases, leaving 18 bases between them. The CDR3 runs to 15 residues. Germline V gene lookup returns CDR1 WNHNN and CDR2 SYGVQD (reference sequence). In DNA form, the CDR3 reads TGCGCCAGCAGTAATTACAGGGAAGTCGGATACGAGCAGTACTTC. It specifies CASSNYREVGYEQYF.

In its sample, this clonotype was seen many times. The chain combines TRBV7-9 with TRBJ2-3; 11 bases map to TRBD2. The CDR3 is 17 residues long. Germline V lookup: CDR1 SEHNR, CDR2 FQNEAQ (reference sequence). V lost 4 bases to trimming and J lost 2 bases; unmatched junction nucleotides: 8. The CDR3 protein is CASSSGLAVFYTDTQYF. The CDR3 DNA reads TGTGCCAGCAGCTCGGGACTAGCGGTCTTCTACACAGATACGCAGTATTTT.

This clonotype was seen repeatedly, ten times or more. The J gene is TRBJ2-2, the V gene TRBV28, with TRBD2 identical over 11 bases. V lost 1 base to trimming and J lost 4 bases; unmatched junction nucleotides: 2. CDR3 length: 16 residues. The germline V gene has CDR1 MDHEN and CDR2 SYDVKM. CDR3 residues: CASSLFGTSGTGELFF. The CDR3 DNA sequence: TGTGCCAGCAGTTTATTTGGGACTAGCGGCACCGGGGAGCTGTTTTTT.

The chain is built from TRBV19 and TRBJ2-7; 10 nucleotides line up with TRBD1. Germline V gene data show CDR1 as LNHDA and CDR2 as SQIVND (reference sequence). The V and J ends lost 5 bases and 5 bases, in that order; junction bases with no gene match: 3. The CDR3 length is 13 residues. CDR3 in DNA: TGTGCCAGTAGTGACAGGGGGCTCCACGAGCAGTACTTC. Translation: CASSDRGLHEQYF.

The chain combines TRBV15 with TRBJ2-7, with D unresolved. The CDR3 runs to 13 residues. V gave up 1 base and J gave up 3 bases, with 7 bases separating them. From germline, CDR1 is LNHNV and CDR2 YYDKDF (reference sequence). In nucleotides, the CDR3 is TGTGCCACCAGCAGAGGTCAATTCTACGAGCAGTACTTC. Its protein product is CATSRGQFYEQYF.

This clonotype was observed many times. This rearrangement joins TRBV15 to TRBJ2-7; 7 positions match TRBD2. After removal of 0 bases from V and 0 bases from J, the junction contained 5 bases not matched to a gene. The V gene's germline CDR1 is LNHNV and CDR2 YYDKDF (reference sequence). The CDR3 is made up of 16 amino acids. CDR3 residues: CATSRDSGTTSYEQYF. CDR3 coding DNA: TGTGCCACCAGCAGAGATTCAGGGACTACCTCCTACGAGCAGTACTTC.

Ten or more counts support this clonotype. This chain uses TRBV5-1 with TRBJ2-7, with D tentatively TRBD1 or TRBD2 (5 bases each). Germline lookup yields CDR1 SGHRS and CDR2 YFSETQ. Trimming shortened V by 7 bases and J by 3 bases, and 14 bases separated the two germline ends. The length of the CDR3 is 13 residues. CDR3 sequence (DNA): TGCGCCAGCTCTAGCCAGGGAGTCTACGAGCAGTACTTC. Its translation is CASSSQGVYEQYF.

This clonotype was detected only a few times. This chain uses TRBV27 with TRBJ2-6; D gene uncertain. Germline V gives CDR1 MNHEY, CDR2 SMNVEV (reference sequence). This CDR3 contains 14 residues. Trimming cost V 6 bases and J 4 bases, with 10 bases left between them. The CDR3 protein is CASRDGWGANVLTF. CDR3 sequence (DNA): TGTGCCAGCAGGGACGGGTGGGGGGCCAACGTCCTGACTTTC.

There are a few counts of this clonotype. The V and J genes are TRBV4-1 and TRBJ2-2; D possibly corresponds to TRBD2 (6 bases). V dropped 0 bases and J dropped 0 bases, with 23 bases sitting between them. The germline V gene has CDR1 MGHRA and CDR2 YSYEKL. The CDR3 extends over 21 amino acids. This CDR3 reads CASSQDFGTPGSLTNTGELFF. CDR3 in DNA: TGCGCCAGCAGCCAAGATTTCGGGACTCCGGGGAGCCTAACGAACACCGGGGAGCTGTTTTTT.

Ten or more counts support this clonotype. The chain recombines TRBV24-1 with TRBJ2-1, with a weak D call TRBD2 (6 bases). V shed 2 bases and J shed 3 bases, with 13 bases lying between them. The CDR3 runs 16 residues. From germline, CDR1 is KGHDR and CDR2 SFDVKD. CDR3 protein: CATSDWRGSDYNEQFF. As DNA, the CDR3 is TGTGCCACCAGTGATTGGAGGGGAAGCGACTACAATGAGCAGTTCTTC.

This clonotype was found many times. The gene calls are TRBV11-2 and TRBJ2-7; D may correspond to TRBD1 or TRBD2 (6 bases each). V lost 5 bases and J 2 bases, leaving 16 bases between the germline ends. Looked up from germline, CDR1 is SGHAT and CDR2 is FQNNGV. The CDR3 sequence is 15 residues long. The CDR3 reads CASSPRGDTAYEQYF. The CDR3 DNA is TGTGCCAGCAGCCCAAGGGGGGACACAGCCTACGAGCAGTACTTC.

There are many counts of this clonotype. V usage is TRBV20-1 and J usage is TRBJ1-5; maybe TRBD1 (5 bases). The V gene's germline CDR1 is DFQATT and CDR2 SNEGSKA (reference sequence). V lost 5 bases and J lost 2, with 13 bases in between. The CDR3 covers 14 residues. CDR3 nucleotides: TGCAGTGCTCCATCGGGGGGGGGCAATCAGCCCCAGCATTTT. Translation: CSAPSGGGNQPQHF.

V and J are TRBV4-3 and TRBJ2-3, with D perhaps TRBD2 (5 bases). The CDR3 consists of 18 residues. Trimming took 3 bases from V and 4 from J, leaving 23 bases between them. Germline V gene lookup returns CDR1 LGHNA and CDR2 YSLEER. The DNA of the CDR3 is TGCGCCAGCAGCCATTCCCCATCCCCGGGGATCCACCCAGATACGCAGTATTTT. As protein: CASSHSPSPGIHPDTQYF.

This clonotype has a count of ten or more. The rearrangement links TRBV20-1 to TRBJ2-7; the D gene is possibly TRBD1 (5 bases). V lost 5 bases, J lost 2 bases, and 19 bases lay in between. The length of the CDR3 is 15 residues. Germline V gene data show CDR1 as DFQATT and CDR2 as SNEGSKA (reference sequence). CDR3 DNA: TGCAGTGCTTCGGAAGGGGCCATATTTCCCTACGAGCAGTACTTC. Residues: CSASEGAIFPYEQYF.